Each of the 28 T cell receptor beta chains below was sequenced from the same sample in a study of long-term antiretroviral therapy in people with HIV. Researchers ran immunoSEQ v3.0 at survey level. The table came from immunoSEQ multiplex PCR; TCRdb's copy has only in-frame clones and leaves some out. The table records about 9,700 clones, roughly three quarters of them present only once. The source was unsorted PBMCs, collected 1.8 years before starting antiretroviral therapy. The receptors come from a man aged 35-49 years with HIV.

The rearrangement uses TRBV5-4 and TRBJ1-1; D call uncertain. This CDR3 has 12 residues. Germline loops: CDR1 SGHNT, CDR2 YYREEE (reference sequence). Trimming stripped 4 bases from V and 3 bases from J, with 7 bases between. CDR3 protein: CASSAVDTEAFF. CDR3 in DNA: TGTGCCAGCAGCGCGGTGGACACTGAAGCTTTCTTT.

This clone is judged large. This rearrangement joins TRBV7-9 to TRBJ2-7; D is uncertain. V lost 3 bases and J lost 3, with 9 bases in between. The CDR3 loop spans 13 amino acids. The germline V gene encodes CDR1 SEHNR and CDR2 FQNEAQ (reference sequence). The CDR3 loop is CASSFGPYYEQYF. Written as DNA, the CDR3 is TGTGCCAGCAGCTTTGGACCGTACTACGAGCAGTACTTC. The full variable domain, with the rest looked up from reference TRBV7-9 and TRBJ2-7, is DTGVSQNPRHKITKRGQNVTFRCDPISEHNRLYWYRQTLGQGPEFLTYFQNEAQLEKSRLLSDRFSAERPKGSFSTLEIQRTEQGDSAMYLCASSFGPYYEQYFGPGTRLTVT.

The chain employs TRBV19 and TRBJ2-5; the match to TRBD2 covers 7 bases. Unmatched junction bases numbered 14, after V lost 5 bases and J lost 5 bases. CDR1 and CDR2 from the germline V gene are LNHDA and SQIVND (reference sequence). There are 16 residues in the CDR3. The CDR3 DNA sequence: TGTGCCAGTAGTCCCCGGGACTACAGTGAGTGGGAGACCCAGTACTTC. It is translated as CASSPRDYSEWETQYF.

The chain is built from TRBV30 and TRBJ1-2, with D perhaps matching TRBD1 (5 bases). The V end was cut by 2 bases, the J end by 5 bases, with 18 bases between. Per the germline V gene, CDR1 is GTSNPN and CDR2 is SVGIG (reference sequence). The CDR3 spans 15 residues. CDR3 DNA sequence: TGTGCCTGGAGTCGGGCCGGGACTGTCAATTATGGCTACACCTTC. Its translation: CAWSRAGTVNYGYTF. The variable domain in full, with the rest retrieved from reference TRBV30 and TRBJ1-2, is SQTIHQWPATLVQPVGSPLSLECTVEGTSNPNLYWYRQAAGRGLQLLFYSVGIGQISSEVPQNLSASRPQDRQFILSSKKLLLSDSGFYLCAWSRAGTVNYGYTFGSGTRLTVV.

The genes are TRBV6-5 and TRBJ1-3; D is unclear. The CDR3 loop spans 14 amino acids. V was clipped by 5 bases and J by 2 bases, with 10 bases between them. Germline V gene data show CDR1 as MNHEY and CDR2 as SVGAGI. The CDR3 reads CASSLIGPGNTIYF. The CDR3 bases are TGTGCCAGCAGTCTGATAGGGCCTGGAAACACCATATATTTT.

This CDR3 is CASSARTGGAVQPQHF. CDR3 sequence (DNA): TGTGCCAGTAGTGCCCGGACAGGGGGCGCGGTCCAGCCCCAGCATTTT. The chain has TRBV19 and TRBJ1-5, with TRBD1 identical over 11 bases. V lost 5 bases, J lost 7 bases, and 10 bases stayed unmatched. Germline V gene data show CDR1 as LNHDA and CDR2 as SQIVND (reference sequence). The length of the CDR3 is 16 residues.

The V gene is TRBV27, the J gene TRBJ2-7; 7 bases are shared with TRBD1. The V gene end was trimmed by 4 bases and the J gene end by 0 bases; junction bases not matched to a gene: 12. Germline V gene lookup returns CDR1 MNHEY and CDR2 SMNVEV (reference sequence). The CDR3 spans 17 residues. The CDR3 here is CASSSDELTGRSYEQYF. CDR3 sequence (DNA): TGTGCCAGCAGTTCGGACGAGCTGACAGGGCGCTCCTACGAGCAGTACTTC.

This rearrangement joins TRBV18 to TRBJ1-5; no reliable D call. Trimming pared 2 bases from V and 1 base from J, leaving 9 bases between. Germline CDR1 reads KGHSH; CDR2 reads LQKENI. The CDR3 is made up of 15 amino acids. The CDR3 nucleotides read TGTGCCAGCTCACCATCCCATGCCAGCAATCAGCCCCAGCATTTT. As protein: CASSPSHASNQPQHF.

V gene TRBV25-1 combines with J gene TRBJ1-1; D may be TRBD1 (5 bases). CDR1 is MGHDK and CDR2 is SYGVNS in the germline V gene. The CDR3 covers 14 residues. The V gene lost 8 bases and the J gene lost 4 bases, with 17 bases spanning the gap. CDR3 amino acids: CASSSRGPVTEAFF. DNA of the CDR3: TGTGCCAGCTCATCCCGGGGCCCGGTCACTGAAGCTTTCTTT.

J is TRBJ1-1 and V is TRBV18; 7 nucleotides agree with TRBD1. CDR1 and CDR2 (germline): KGHSH, LQKENI. Trimming removed 3 bases from V and 2 bases from J; junction bases left unmatched: 3. The CDR3 spans 14 residues. This CDR3 is CASSPGTENTEAFF. The CDR3 DNA sequence: TGTGCCAGCTCACCCGGGACAGAAAACACTGAAGCTTTCTTT.

This clone was observed a few times. It is unclear where the CDR3 begins or ends on the DNA, so no DNA is shown, and the CDR3 is as TCRdb lists it. The rearrangement joins TRBV2 to TRBJ1-1; TRBD1, the table's D call, was not compared with the DNA. Germline CDR1 reads SNHLY; CDR2 reads FYNNEI. The CDR3 has 12 amino acids, counting both end residues. The CDR3 loop is CASILDSAEAFF.

The V call is TRBV10-3, the J call TRBJ2-2; D unresolved. Germline V CDR1 and CDR2: ENHRY, SYGVKD. The ends were cut back, 3 bases at V and 3 bases at J, with 8 bases in the middle. This CDR3 has 14 residues. The CDR3 DNA follows: TGTGCCATCAGTGACGACCTGGACACCGGGGAGCTGTTTTTT. Its protein is CAISDDLDTGELFF.

The chain employs TRBV14 and TRBJ2-7; 10 bases are a match to TRBD1. CDR3 length: 15 residues. Germline lookup yields CDR1 SGHDN and CDR2 FVKESK. Trimming took 4 bases from V and 2 from J; bases not matched to a gene: 5. The CDR3 DNA is TGTGCCAGCAGCCTTCCGGGACAGGGGCCCTACGAGCAGTACTTC. This codes for CASSLPGQGPYEQYF.

The genes are TRBV27 and TRBJ2-3, with D perhaps matching TRBD2 (5 bases). CDR1 MNHEY and CDR2 SMNVEV come from the germline V gene (reference sequence). Between the trimmed V and J ends, which lost 2 bases and 0 bases, there was a span of 9 bases. The CDR3 is made up of 15 amino acids. CDR3 sequence reads: CASSLRGFSTDTQYF. CDR3 in DNA: TGTGCCAGCAGTTTAAGAGGGTTTAGCACAGATACGCAGTATTTT.

This chain links TRBV19 with TRBJ2-4; the D gene is possibly TRBD1 (6 bases). The CDR3 contains 14 residues. Looked up from germline, CDR1 is LNHDA and CDR2 is SQIVND (reference sequence). Trimming shortened V by 3 bases and J by 8 bases, and 14 bases separated the two germline ends. As DNA, the CDR3 is TGTGCCAGTAGTATCGGAGCTGCAGGGGACATTCAGTACTTC. It yields the protein CASSIGAAGDIQYF.

V gene TRBV5-1 combines with J gene TRBJ2-3; D is unclear. CDR1 is SGHRS, CDR2 YFSETQ, per germline. The CDR3 runs 13 residues. Between the trimmed V and J ends, which lost 3 bases and 0 bases, there was a span of 5 bases. The CDR3 sequence is CASSSSSTDTQYF. The CDR3, as DNA: TGCGCCAGCAGCTCCTCTAGCACAGATACGCAGTATTTT.

V usage is TRBV5-6 and J usage is TRBJ2-5; TRBD2 might be the D (5 bases). V lost 7 bases and J 5 bases, leaving 24 bases between the germline ends. The CDR3 has 16 residues. Per germline, CDR1 SGHDT and CDR2 YYEEEE. The DNA for the CDR3 is TGTGCCAGCCGCAGAAGAATTACGGGGTCGAGGGAGACCCAGTACTTC. It codes for CASRRRITGSRETQYF.

The V call is TRBV5-5, the J call TRBJ2-6; the D gene is possibly TRBD1 (5 bases). V was shortened by 0 bases and J by 2 bases, with 9 bases between the two germline ends. Germline CDR1 and CDR2: SGHKS and YYEKEE (reference sequence). The CDR3 loop spans 16 amino acids. The CDR3 nucleotides are TGTGCCAGCAGCTTGGTGTGGGGCACTGGGGCCAACGTCCTGACTTTC. Its translation: CASSLVWGTGANVLTF. The variable domain in full, with the rest retrieved from reference TRBV5-5 and TRBJ2-6, is DAGVTQSPTHLIKTRGQQVTLRCSPISGHKSVSWYQQVLGQGPQFIFQYYEKEERGRGNFPDRFSARQFPNYSSELNVNALLLGDSALYLCASSLVWGTGANVLTFGAGSRLTVL.

This clone was detected only once. J is TRBJ2-2 and V is TRBV5-6; D is undetermined. Per the germline V gene, CDR1 is SGHDT and CDR2 is YYEEEE. V was shortened by 3 bases and J by 1 base, with 10 bases between the two germline ends. The CDR3 length is 15 residues. CDR3 nucleotide sequence: TGTGCCAGCAGCTCCCGGTCGGGGAACACCGGGGAGCTGTTTTTT. Translated, it gives CASSSRSGNTGELFF.

This clone is classed as medium-sized. The V gene is TRBV6-5, the J gene TRBJ1-2; D is perhaps TRBD1 (6 bases). Trimming took off 6 bases at V and 5 bases at J, with 13 bases between the two ends. There are 13 residues in the CDR3. Per the germline V gene, CDR1 is MNHEY and CDR2 is SVGAGI. The CDR3 here is CASSAPGAYGYTF. CDR3 sequence (DNA): TGTGCCAGCAGCGCCCCAGGGGCGTATGGCTACACCTTC.

This clone appeared once. V usage is TRBV5-1 and J usage is TRBJ2-7; 7 bases map to TRBD1. After removal of 0 bases from V and 6 bases from J, the junction contained 3 bases not matched to a gene. The CDR3 is 13 amino acids. Looked up from germline, CDR1 is SGHRS and CDR2 is YFSETQ. This CDR3 is CASSLGQGGEQYF. In nucleotides, the CDR3 is TGCGCCAGCAGCTTGGGACAGGGTGGCGAGCAGTACTTC.

The chain uses TRBV29-1 and TRBJ2-1; D may correspond to TRBD1 or TRBD2 (6 bases each). CDR1 is SQVTM and CDR2 is ANQGSEA in the germline V gene. This CDR3 has 12 residues. Trimming shortened V by 3 bases and J by 10 bases, and 13 bases separated the two germline ends. CDR3 amino acids: CSVEFRGREQFF. CDR3 coding DNA: TGCAGCGTTGAGTTTAGGGGGAGGGAGCAGTTCTTC.

The chain has TRBV5-6 and TRBJ2-2, with 9 bases matching TRBD2. The CDR3 sequence is 15 residues long. CDR1 is SGHDT and CDR2 is YYEEEE in the germline V gene. V dropped 2 bases and J dropped 5; count of bases not matched to a gene: 4. The CDR3 here is CASSLGLAGTGELFF. The DNA of the CDR3 is TGTGCCAGCAGCTTAGGTCTAGCGGGGACCGGGGAGCTGTTTTTT.

This clone is labeled medium-sized (0.01 to 0.1%). The V call is TRBV4-2, the J call TRBJ2-5, with 8 bases identical to TRBD2. The CDR3 is made up of 17 amino acids. Looked up from germline, CDR1 is LGHNA and CDR2 is YNFKEQ. V gave up 0 bases and J gave up 4 bases; unmatched junction bases: 10. CDR3 DNA sequence: TGTGCCAGCAGCCAAGAGTCCGGCGGGGGGCAAGGAGAGACCCAGTACTTC. It is translated as CASSQESGGGQGETQYF.

This chain links TRBV10-2 with TRBJ2-3; D may be TRBD1 (6 bases). V lost 6 bases, J lost 0 bases, and 19 bases lay in between. The CDR3 loop spans 17 amino acids. CDR1 and CDR2 (germline): WSHSY, SAAADI. CDR3 nucleotides: TGCGCCAGCAGCGCACCGGGACACCGGACTAGCACAGATACGCAGTATTTT. This translates into CASSAPGHRTSTDTQYF.

This clone was recorded only once. The genes are TRBV19 and TRBJ2-1; TRBD1 agrees at 10 bases. The CDR3 runs 14 residues. The germline CDR1 and CDR2 sequences are LNHDA and SQIVND (reference sequence). Germline trimming cut 6 bases from V and 7 bases from J; bases unmatched to any gene: 6. The CDR3 loop reads CASSEDRGGNEQFF. CDR3 coding DNA: TGTGCCAGTAGCGAGGACAGGGGGGGGAATGAGCAGTTCTTC.

The DNA of the CDR3 is TGTGCCAGCAGCTTAAGTGCCAGTCAATTAACTGGAAACACCATATATTTT. Translation: CASSLSASQLTGNTIYF. The genes are TRBV11-2 and TRBJ1-3; D remains ambiguous. The CDR3 spans 17 residues. The V gene's germline CDR1 is SGHAT and CDR2 FQNNGV. With 2 bases removed from V and 2 bases from J, the gap between germline ends came to 16 bases.

Sample share makes this clone medium-sized. This chain connects TRBV30 to TRBJ2-1; D uncertain. V lost 0 bases to trimming and J lost 4 bases, with 7 bases between them. This CDR3 has 13 residues. The germline V gene encodes CDR1 GTSNPN and CDR2 SVGIG (reference sequence). CDR3 DNA sequence: TGTGCCTGGAGTGTCGCCATTTACAATGAGCAGTTCTTC. Protein: CAWSVAIYNEQFF.